The source of this T cell receptor (beta chain) is a study of blood T cell repertoires in COVID-19. In the original processing: Amplifying reference gene primers gave estimates of nucleated cell counts. Assay: immunoSEQ multiplex PCR; the TCRdb copy retains only in-frame clones and omits some. D and trimming were read from the DNA, whereas the V and J calls and clone size are those reported in that table. The sample has over 250,000 clones, approximately 88% seen once; the top ten hold 0.75% to 1%. CDR1 and CDR2 (germline): SGHDT, YYEEEE. There are 15 residues in the CDR3. J lost 4 bases, V lost 4 bases, and 4 bases had no gene match. Those who participated ranged in age from about 18 to 89 years and resided in some 24 US areas. Categorization into cohorts depended on clinical history that participants reported. For recovered donors of Cohort 3, there were two negative PCRs, clearance, or symptom resolution.

This TCR was sampled from a woman in her thirties who had recovered from COVID-19. This chain links TRBV5-6 with TRBJ2-3; 12 positions agree with TRBD2. The sequenced material came from PBMCs or T cells enriched from blood (not recorded which). The chain's CDR3 is CASSLGLAGPDTQYF. CDR3 DNA: TGTGCCAGCAGCCTAGGACTAGCGGGACCAGATACGCAGTATTTT.